A single sample gave rise to the 3 T cell receptor beta chains below, sequenced in a study of T cells in Graves' hyperthyroidism and ophthalmopathy. Using RNA transcripts as the source, TCR beta CDR3 regions were amplified. With the HTBI primer set, the TCR CDR3 went through a first round of RT-PCR. One entry per CDR3 protein results from TCRdb running MiXCR on the multiplex PCR reads. There are around 350,000 distinct CDR3 sequences in the sample; approximately 25% occur only once, and more than 60% lies in the top ten. Sequencing used blood. All receptors derive from a man aged 45-65 years with Graves' hyperthyroidism.

V usage is TRBV6-1 and J usage is TRBJ1-4; 8 positions agree with TRBD1. Per the germline V gene, CDR1 is MNHNS and CDR2 is SASEGT. Trimming cost V 4 bases and J 6 bases; bases outside gene matches: 4. The CDR3 extends over 14 amino acids. CDR3 loop: CASSVRGQDEKLFF. The CDR3 DNA sequence: TGTGCCAGCAGTGTCAGGGGGCAGGATGAAAAACTGTTTTTT.

This clonotype occurred a few times. This chain links TRBV11-3 with TRBJ2-2; 13 nucleotides agree with TRBD2. Germline V gene data show CDR1 as SGHNT and CDR2 as YENEEA. CDR3 size: 15 residues. V was clipped by 7 bases and J by 7 bases; unmatched bases: 6. CDR3 sequence reads: CASNGLAGANGELFF. As DNA, the CDR3 is TGTGCCAGCAACGGACTAGCGGGAGCTAACGGGGAGCTGTTTTTT.

This clonotype was seen a few times. The chain recombines TRBV7-9 with TRBJ2-7; 7 nucleotides match TRBD1. The CDR3 is made up of 12 amino acids. CDR1 and CDR2 from the germline V gene are SEHNR and FQNEAQ (reference sequence). The V gene end was trimmed by 5 bases and the J gene end by 6 bases; junction bases not matched to a gene: 4. CDR3 DNA: TGTGCCAGCAGCCGGGACAGCTTCGAGCAGTACTTC. Translating gives CASSRDSFEQYF. The variable domain in full, completed from reference TRBV7-9 and TRBJ2-7, reads DTGVSQNPRHKITKRGQNVTFRCDPISEHNRLYWYRQTLGQGPEFLTYFQNEAQLEKSRLLSDRFSAERPKGSFSTLEIQRTEQGDSAMYLCASSRDSFEQYFGPGTRLTVT.